This passage covers 29 T cell receptor beta chains from one sample sequenced in a study of T cell responses to AZD1222 COVID-19 vaccine. TCRdb's copy holds only in-frame clones and misses some; the assay was immunoSEQ multiplex PCR. Altogether tens of thousands of clones are present, 88% being singletons, with the ten largest covering about 15%. The sample was peripheral blood, taken on day 0 of AZD1222 vaccination. Every receptor here comes from an adult in good health.

The chain has TRBV18 and TRBJ1-4; a weak D match, TRBD1 (5 bases). Trimming cost V 2 bases and J 2 bases, with 18 bases left between them. This CDR3 is built from 18 residues. Germline V CDR1 and CDR2: KGHSH, LQKENI. The CDR3 reads CASSPRVAEGPTNEKLFF. The CDR3 region has the DNA TGTGCCAGCTCACCAAGAGTCGCAGAGGGACCTACTAATGAAAAACTGTTTTTT.

A single count supports this clone. The V call is TRBV24-1, the J call TRBJ2-1; D ambiguous. V lost 3 bases and J 4 bases, leaving 9 bases between the germline ends. The germline V gene encodes CDR1 KGHDR and CDR2 SFDVKD. The CDR3 is 14 amino acids. Written as DNA, the CDR3 is TGTGCCACCAGTGATCCCCTTATTTACAATGAGCAGTTCTTC. Translated: CATSDPLIYNEQFF.

The chain carries TRBV7-9 and TRBJ2-1, with TRBD2 as a possible D gene (5 bases). V shed 5 bases and J shed 4 bases, with 9 bases lying between them. CDR1 is SEHNR, CDR2 FQNEAQ, per germline (reference sequence). This CDR3 spans 13 amino acids. CDR3 region: CASSKGAYNEQFF. The CDR3 DNA is TGTGCCAGCAGCAAGGGAGCATACAATGAGCAGTTCTTC.

This rearrangement joins TRBV19 to TRBJ1-2; D remains unclear. Germline CDR1 is LNHDA and CDR2 is SQIVND (reference sequence). CDR3 size: 14 residues. Trimming pared 3 bases from V and 1 base from J, leaving 9 bases between. As DNA, the CDR3 is TGTGCCAGTAGTATTATAGCAAGTAACTATGGCTACACCTTC. It translates to CASSIIASNYGYTF.

CDR3 nucleotides: TGTGCCAGTAGACCAAGGGACAGGAGCTTGAACACTGAAGCTTTCTTT. Encoded protein: CASRPRDRSLNTEAFF. The rearrangement uses TRBV19 and TRBJ1-1; TRBD1 aligns across 8 bases. There are 16 residues in the CDR3. V shed 6 bases, J shed 0 bases, and the junction held 9 bases outside the gene matches. Germline-derived CDR1 and CDR2 are LNHDA and SQIVND (reference sequence).

This rearrangement joins TRBV4-1 to TRBJ2-1, with D perhaps TRBD2 (6 bases). The CDR3 has 16 amino acids. Trimming pared 0 bases from V and 0 bases from J, leaving 9 bases between. Germline values: CDR1 MGHRA, CDR2 YSYEKL. The CDR3, as DNA: TGCGCCAGCAGCCAAGAAAGGAGGGGCTCCTACAATGAGCAGTTCTTC. It is translated as CASSQERRGSYNEQFF.

The chain links TRBV6-5 to TRBJ2-1; D remains ambiguous. The CDR3 contains 12 residues. Germline CDR1 MNHEY, CDR2 SVGAGI. Trimming cost V 4 bases and J 12 bases, with 13 bases left between them. The DNA of the CDR3 is TGTGCCAGCAGTTGGAGATCCGTGGGGCAGTTCTTC. Translation: CASSWRSVGQFF.

The V call is TRBV2, the J call TRBJ1-6; 9 bases align to TRBD1. The CDR3 runs 16 residues. Germline lookup yields CDR1 SNHLY and CDR2 FYNNEI. Trimming at V came to 2 bases and at J to 7 bases, leaving 6 bases not matched to a gene. CDR3 amino acids: CASSENPDRGNSPLHF. In DNA, the CDR3 is TGTGCCAGCAGTGAAAACCCGGACAGGGGAAATTCACCCCTCCACTTT.

The chain employs TRBV20-1 and TRBJ2-3; a possible D gene is TRBD1 (5 bases). V lost 6 bases to trimming and J lost 10 bases, with 14 bases between them. The CDR3 covers 11 residues. Germline loops: CDR1 DFQATT, CDR2 SNEGSKA (reference sequence). The CDR3 spells CSAPGHQAQYF. CDR3 DNA sequence: TGCAGTGCCCCTGGACATCAGGCGCAGTATTTT.

This clone appeared once. V and J are TRBV6-5 and TRBJ2-4; TRBD2 aligns across 8 bases. Germline-derived CDR1 and CDR2 are MNHEY and SVGAGI. Losses at the gene ends were 8 bases for V and 15 bases for J; bases not matched to a gene: 15. CDR3 length: 13 amino acids. For the CDR3, the DNA is TGTGCCAGCGGAAGAGCGGGAGACCCTGGCAGGTACTTC. Amino acid sequence: CASGRAGDPGRYF.

V and J are TRBV30 and TRBJ2-7, with unresolved D. Germline assignment: CDR1 GTSNPN and CDR2 SVGIG (reference sequence). CDR3 length: 11 residues. Trimming pared 5 bases from V and 7 bases from J, leaving 12 bases between. CDR3 residues: CAWGSGLEQYF. CDR3 nucleotide sequence: TGTGCCTGGGGCAGTGGCTTGGAGCAGTACTTC.

The gene calls are TRBV3-1 (or the pseudogene TRBV3-2) and TRBJ2-1; no definite D call. Germline values: CDR1 LGHDT, CDR2 YNNKEL (reference sequence). The CDR3 contains 12 residues. Trimming took 1 base from V and 7 from J, leaving 5 bases between them. The CDR3 here is CASSQAVNEQFF. As DNA, the CDR3 is TGTGCCAGCAGCCAAGCGGTAAATGAGCAGTTCTTC.

V gene TRBV7-3 combines with J gene TRBJ2-1; the match to TRBD2 covers 7 bases. Germline-derived CDR1 and CDR2 are SGHTA and FQGTGA. Trimming took 2 bases from V and 9 from J; bases not matched to a gene: 7. This CDR3 is built from 14 residues. CDR3 DNA sequence: TGTGCCAGCAGCTTAGGCGGGAGTTCGATTGAGCAGTTCTTC. Protein sequence: CASSLGGSSIEQFF.

The chain is built from TRBV18 and TRBJ1-1; D is unclear. Germline CDR1 reads KGHSH; CDR2 reads LQKENI. Between the trimmed V and J ends, which lost 3 bases and 8 bases, there was a span of 10 bases. The CDR3 contains 12 residues. The CDR3 nucleotides read TGTGCCAGCTCACCTAACAGCAGAGAAGCTTTCTTT. It encodes CASSPNSREAFF.

The gene calls are TRBV19 and TRBJ1-3, with D possibly matching TRBD1 (6 bases). The germline V and J ends were trimmed by 3 bases and 3 bases, with 15 bases remaining between them. The CDR3 is 16 residues long. Germline V gene data show CDR1 as LNHDA and CDR2 as SQIVND (reference sequence). The CDR3 protein is CASSISAQGHGNTIYF. The CDR3, as DNA: TGTGCCAGTAGTATCAGTGCGCAGGGGCATGGAAACACCATATATTTT.

This chain connects TRBV19 to TRBJ2-1, with 8 bases matching TRBD2. CDR1 is LNHDA, CDR2 SQIVND, per germline (reference sequence). Losses at the gene ends were 2 bases for V and 4 bases for J; bases not matched to a gene: 4. The CDR3 loop spans 15 amino acids. The CDR3 here is CASSISAGGYNEQFF. The CDR3 nucleotides are TGTGCCAGTAGTATAAGTGCGGGAGGTTACAATGAGCAGTTCTTC.

The genes are TRBV20-1 and TRBJ2-7; D is unresolved. V lost 4 bases to trimming and J lost 5 bases, with 9 bases between them. The CDR3 totals 11 residues. Germline V lookup: CDR1 DFQATT, CDR2 SNEGSKA (reference sequence). CDR3 sequence reads: CSAMGLNEQYF. The CDR3 DNA is TGCAGTGCTATGGGTCTGAACGAGCAGTACTTC.

The rearrangement uses TRBV24-1 and TRBJ1-2; 8 bases fit TRBD1. The CDR3 is 14 amino acids. V lost 8 bases, J lost 5 bases, and 9 bases stayed unmatched. Germline V lookup: CDR1 KGHDR, CDR2 SFDVKD. In DNA, the CDR3 is TGTGCCACCACCATCCGGGACAGGTTGTATGGCTACACCTTC. The encoded protein is CATTIRDRLYGYTF.

The rearrangement uses TRBV3-1 (or the pseudogene TRBV3-2) and TRBJ2-5; TRBD1 agrees at 10 bases. The CDR3 totals 16 residues. The germline CDR1 and CDR2 sequences are LGHDT and YNNKEL (reference sequence). Germline trimming cut 4 bases from V and 4 bases from J; bases unmatched to any gene: 9. DNA of the CDR3: TGTGCCAGCAGCCCCAGGACAGGGGGTCAGGGAGAGACCCAGTACTTC. Protein product: CASSPRTGGQGETQYF.

V usage is TRBV11-2 and J usage is TRBJ1-4; the D gene is possibly TRBD1 (6 bases). Trimming shortened V by 2 bases and J by 4 bases, and 11 bases separated the two germline ends. This CDR3 is built from 15 residues. CDR1 is SGHAT, CDR2 FQNNGV, per germline. The DNA of the CDR3 is TGTGCCAGCAGCTTACACGGACAGAATAATGAAAAACTGTTTTTT. Translated: CASSLHGQNNEKLFF.

The chain has TRBV19 and TRBJ2-2; D not resolved. Deletions cut 7 bases from V and 1 base from J, with 10 bases between. From germline, CDR1 is LNHDA and CDR2 SQIVND (reference sequence). The CDR3 contains 14 residues. The CDR3 DNA is TGTGCCAGTATAGGAAGACAGAACACCGGGGAGCTGTTTTTT. It codes for CASIGRQNTGELFF.

The genes are TRBV11-3 and TRBJ2-7, with TRBD1 matching over 7 bases. Germline V gives CDR1 SGHNT, CDR2 YENEEA. The CDR3 loop spans 13 amino acids. V lost 5 bases, J lost 3 bases, and 4 bases stayed unmatched. CDR3 amino acids: CASSPGQNYEQYF. In nucleotides, the CDR3 is TGTGCCAGCAGCCCGGGACAGAACTACGAGCAGTACTTC.

The CDR3: CASSPGQGGREKLFF. The CDR3, as DNA: TGTGCCAGCTCCCCCGGACAGGGGGGGCGAGAAAAACTGTTTTTT. The rearrangement uses TRBV18 and TRBJ1-4; 10 bases match TRBD1. Germline values: CDR1 KGHSH, CDR2 LQKENI. This CDR3 contains 15 residues. The V and J ends lost 6 bases and 8 bases, in that order; junction bases with no gene match: 9.

This chain links TRBV27 with TRBJ1-5; D is possibly TRBD1 (6 bases). Germline V CDR1 and CDR2: MNHEY, SMNVEV (reference sequence). The CDR3 runs to 17 residues. Trimming removed 5 bases from V and 2 bases from J, with 19 bases in between. The DNA for the CDR3 is TGTGCCAGCAGTCCTCGGCCGGGGGCAGGGGGCAATCAGCCCCAGCATTTT. Translation: CASSPRPGAGGNQPQHF.

This chain joins TRBV6-5 and TRBJ1-6, with a tentative D call TRBD1 (6 bases). Trimming shortened V by 0 bases and J by 5 bases, and 8 bases separated the two germline ends. The CDR3 length is 15 residues. Germline CDR1 reads MNHEY; CDR2 reads SVGAGI. The DNA of the CDR3 is TGTGCCAGCAGTTACTCGGCAGGGGATAATTCACCCCTCCACTTT. Its protein is CASSYSAGDNSPLHF.

This chain joins TRBV7-2 and TRBJ2-2; 8 bases are shared with TRBD2. The CDR3 runs 15 residues. V lost 3 bases, J lost 5 bases, and 5 bases stayed unmatched. The V gene's germline CDR1 is SGHTA and CDR2 FQGNSA. CDR3 nucleotides: TGTGCCAGCAGCTTGGGGACTAGAACAACCGGGGAGCTGTTTTTT. It specifies CASSLGTRTTGELFF.

There are a few counts of this clone. The V gene is TRBV27, the J gene TRBJ2-1; TRBD2 aligns across 7 bases. V lost 10 bases to trimming and J lost 3 bases; unmatched junction nucleotides: 15. CDR1 and CDR2 from the germline V gene are MNHEY and SMNVEV (reference sequence). This CDR3 contains 16 residues. In nucleotides, the CDR3 is TGTGCCACCCTTCCAATCAGCGGGAATAACTACAATGAGCAGTTCTTC. It codes for CATLPISGNNYNEQFF.

CDR3 loop: CASSQGGTGVWEQYF. The CDR3 DNA is TGCGCCAGCAGCCAAGGAGGGACAGGGGTCTGGGAGCAGTACTTC. The chain joins TRBV4-3 to TRBJ2-7, with 10 bases that match TRBD1. The germline V gene has CDR1 LGHNA and CDR2 YSLEER. The trim removed 1 base at V and 7 bases at J, leaving 7 bases unmatched. The CDR3 extends over 15 amino acids.

The rearrangement joins TRBV6-4 to TRBJ2-7, with D possibly being TRBD1 (6 bases). Trimming stripped 6 bases from V and 2 bases from J, with 11 bases between. CDR1 and CDR2 from the germline V gene are MRHNA and SNTAGT. This CDR3 region has 13 residues. CDR3 loop: CASRDTGTYEQYF. The DNA for the CDR3 is TGTGCCAGCAGGGACACAGGGACCTACGAGCAGTACTTC.